This TCR beta chain originates from a study of cytomegalovirus exposure and HLA in healthy donors. 13 Jbeta primers and 60 Vbeta primers were used for the PCR. As handled by the study authors: About 11 million of the 60 million to 80 million unique TCR beta chains counted in a later analysis were shared. The repertoire was sequenced with immunoSEQ multiplex PCR; TCRdb's copy has only in-frame clones and lacks some. The D gene and trimming were derived from the DNA, and the V and J assignments and clone size from that table. The data show approximately 100,000 clones, with about four fifths seen just once and approximately 3.8% held by the top ten. This CDR3 comprises 14 residues. CDR1 is SEHNR, CDR2 FQNEAQ, per germline (reference sequence). This clone was counted between two and nine times. One junction end disagrees with the germline gene, perhaps due to a read error.

The receptor was derived from a woman in her thirties or forties in good health and CMV-seronegative. Material for sequencing was PBMCs. This rearrangement joins TRBV7-9 to TRBJ1-2, with TRBD1 matching over 8 bases. For the CDR3, the DNA is TGTTCCAGCAGCTTGACAGGGGAGCAGGATGGCTACACCTTC. This gives the protein CSSSLTGEQDGYTF.